This TCR beta chain was captured in a study of breast tumors, draining lymph nodes, adjacent tissues (TCRdb year 2016). Background on the whole study: TCR beta repertoires were compared across tumor, adjacent nontumor tissue and axillary lymph nodes obtained from breast cancer patients. In human breast cancer, the study set out to evaluate how tumor, surrounding tissue and draining lymph node repertoires relate to one another and whether T cells may move between these sites. On the study overall, not on this receptor specifically: A scenario in which most tumor T cells derive from the lymph node and then expand within tumor tissue was judged to be consistent with the data. Tumor and nontumor tissue repertoires were found to be significantly more similar in luminal-like than in basal-like breast cancer. The conclusion that tumor T cells originate in lymph nodes was framed as consistent with a hypothesis rather than directly demonstrated. Tumors showed preferential V and J gene usage, and their T-cell repertoire diversity fell below that of lymph nodes yet above that of nontumor tissue.

A single count supports this clonotype. The specificity of this receptor is unknown. This sequence may be a read error, since a much larger clone differs from it by one base. The lymph node samples were taken from the axillary draining lymph nodes of breast cancer patients. The CDR3 numbers 13 residues from cysteine through phenylalanine. The read is trimmed to its CDR3 DNA, 39 bases read in frame from base 1. Via the germline V gene, CDR1 is MNHNS and CDR2 SASEGT. Reads for this sample came from an Illumina HiSeq 2000. TCR beta chain libraries were generated through multiplex PCR amplification. The amplified TCR beta chain products were analyzed by high-throughput sequencing. TCRdb took the public reads, trimmed them with fastp at Q25, ran MiXCR for clone calling and kept in-frame beta chains. Entries are consolidated by CDR3 protein sequence, retaining the most common genes and DNA. Within this sample are more than 100,000 distinct CDR3 sequences, with around 22% of them counted one time only. The top ten clones comprise just over 2.5% of the sample.

The TCR was taken from a female donor with breast cancer. Some clones in this sample may be carry-over from other donors' samples. The sequenced sample consisted of axillary lymph node tissue. This chain is built from TRBV6-1 and TRBJ2-3, with no confident D gene call. The DNA reads TGTGCCAGCAGTGTCATGGTGTCAGATGCGCAGTATTTT. Its amino acids are CASSVMVSDAQYF.